This TCR beta chain derives from a study of T cells expressing NK-cell markers. Study background: Investigators obtained TCR beta repertoires from sorted CD3+CD56+NKG2C+, CD3+CD56+NKG2C- and CD3+CD56-NKG2C+ T cells. General observations from the study: Also leading the CD3+CD56-NKG2C+ fraction in a few donors were these clonotypes. Expanded NKG2C+ T cell clones were not confirmed as HCMV-specific.

The CDR3 is 15 residues long. Germline V gene data show CDR1 as SGHKS and CDR2 as YYEKEE (reference sequence). About this clonotype itself: Its antigen is unidentified.

cDNA encoding TCR beta was synthesized via 5'RACE template switching incorporating UMIs. Reprocessing the 5' RACE reads, TCRdb reports a single entry for every CDR3 protein and omits DNA. Recorded for this sample: approximately 170,000 distinct CDR3 sequences. This clonotype was sampled from a man aged 18-75 years in good health. The chain couples TRBV5-5 to TRBJ1-4. Sequenced sample: blood T cells: a sorted CD56 or NKG2C T cell subset, CD4+ or CD8+ T cells, or bulk PBMC T cells (not recorded which). The CDR3 protein is CASSLDRATNEKLFF.